The rows below give T cell receptor beta chains drawn from one sample of a study of T-cell reconstitution after alpha-beta-depleted transplantation in children. TCRdb reprocessed the PCR reads via MiXCR and lists one record per CDR3 protein. The top ten clones hold over 25% of a sample with approximately 1,000,000 distinct CDR3 sequences, about 29% of them seen once. The sequences come from PBMCs, mostly from graft donor cells, collected 360 days after TCRalphabeta/CD19-depleted stem cell transplant. These receptors were collected from a boy younger than two who had a stem cell transplant for SCID, so the T cells may come from the graft donor. Each CDR3 is given with its conserved first and last residue. Fields, in order: J gene, D gene, V gene, clone size, CDR3 length, CDR3 protein, CDR3 DNA. D genes are given only for firm matches. Rows give clone size only sometimes, using once, few, many, or a class for an expanded clone.

J: TRBJ2-5
D: .
V: TRBV20-1
size: many
length: 10
CDR3: CSALKETQYF
DNA: TGCAGTGCCCTTAAAGAGACCCAGTACTTC

J: TRBJ1-4
D: .
V: TRBV20-1
size: .
length: 17
CDR3: CSARPFFGAVYNEKLFF
DNA: TGCAGTGCTAGACCCTTCTTCGGGGCAGTTTATAATGAAAAACTGTTTTTT

J: TRBJ2-7
D: .
V: TRBV2
size: .
length: 15
CDR3: CASSDPGTSTYEQYF
DNA: TGTGCCAGCAGTGACCCCGGGACTTCAACCTACGAGCAGTACTTC

J: TRBJ1-1
D: TRBD1
V: TRBV3-1
size: .
length: 12
CDR3: CASSQTGWEAFF
DNA: TGTGCCAGCAGCCAGACAGGGTGGGAAGCTTTCTTT

J: TRBJ1-2
D: .
V: TRBV12-3/TRBV12-4
size: few
length: 13
CDR3: CASSLAGLMGYTF
DNA: TGTGCCAGCAGTTTAGCTGGGCTCATGGGCTACACCTTC

J: TRBJ2-2
D: .
V: TRBV28
size: few
length: 14
CDR3: CASSLLVRTGELFF
DNA: TGTGCCAGCAGTTTATTGGTCAGGACCGGGGAGCTGTTTTTT

J: TRBJ1-2
D: TRBD1
V: TRBV4-3
size: .
length: 16
CDR3: CASSHSGTGGIYGYTF
DNA: TGCGCCAGCAGCCATTCCGGGACAGGGGGCATCTATGGCTACACCTTC

J: TRBJ1-5
D: .
V: TRBV18
size: .
length: 13
CDR3: CASSRLKDQPQHF
DNA: TGTGCCAGCTCTCGTTTGAAGGATCAGCCCCAGCATTTT

J: TRBJ2-1
D: TRBD1
V: TRBV5-1
size: few
length: 16
CDR3: CASSLGDRGTYNEQFF
DNA: TGCGCCAGCAGCTTGGGGGACAGGGGGACCTACAATGAGCAGTTCTTC

J: TRBJ2-3
D: .
V: TRBV5-1
size: .
length: 17
CDR3: CASSSASPFRGTDTQYF
DNA: TGCGCCAGCAGCTCCGCTTCACCCTTTAGGGGCACAGATACGCAGTATTTT

J: TRBJ2-1
D: TRBD1
V: TRBV20-1
size: .
length: 12
CDR3: CSAGTEYNEQFF
DNA: TGCAGTGCCGGGACAGAATACAATGAGCAGTTCTTC

J: TRBJ2-5
D: .
V: TRBV12-3/TRBV12-4
size: .
length: 15
CDR3: CASSPRRATQETQYF
DNA: TGTGCCAGCAGTCCACGACGGGCTACTCAAGAGACCCAGTACTTC

J: TRBJ2-3
D: .
V: TRBV7-8
size: many
length: 17
CDR3: CASSPRGSGFSTDTQYF
DNA: TGTGCCAGCAGCCCAAGGGGCTCAGGGTTTAGCACAGATACGCAGTATTTT

J: TRBJ2-7
D: TRBD1
V: TRBV6-5
size: .
length: 19
CDR3: CASSYMIGGRGLRSYEQYF
DNA: TGTGCCAGCAGTTATATGATTGGTGGCAGGGGGCTTAGGTCCTACGAGCAGTACTTC

J: TRBJ2-3
D: .
V: TRBV7-3
size: once
length: 16
CDR3: CASSLGGSRWADTQYF
DNA: TGTGCCAGCAGCTTAGGGGGATCAAGGTGGGCAGATACGCAGTATTTT

J: TRBJ2-7
D: .
V: TRBV4-1
size: few
length: 13
CDR3: CASRGGRSYEQYF
DNA: TGCGCCAGCAGAGGGGGGCGCTCCTACGAGCAGTACTTC

J: TRBJ1-3
D: TRBD1
V: TRBV29-1
size: few
length: 13
CDR3: CSVGTGAGNTIYF
DNA: TGCAGCGTGGGGACAGGGGCCGGAAACACCATATATTTT

J: TRBJ1-5
D: TRBD1
V: TRBV12-3/TRBV12-4
size: few
length: 14
CDR3: CASRGTVGNQPQHF
DNA: TGTGCCAGCAGGGGGACAGTCGGAAATCAGCCCCAGCATTTT

J: TRBJ2-4
D: TRBD1
V: TRBV5-1
size: .
length: 17
CDR3: CASSLEGQGIAKNIQYF
DNA: TGCGCCAGCAGCTTGGAGGGACAGGGGATAGCCAAAAACATTCAGTACTTC

J: TRBJ1-1
D: .
V: TRBV12-5
size: few
length: 14
CDR3: CASGLDFENTEAFF
DNA: TGTGCTAGTGGTTTGGATTTTGAGAACACTGAAGCTTTCTTT

J: TRBJ1-2
D: .
V: TRBV29-1
size: .
length: 12
CDR3: CSAKLNYYGYTF
DNA: TGCAGCGCAAAACTCAACTACTATGGCTACACCTTC

J: TRBJ2-2
D: .
V: TRBV12-3/TRBV12-4
size: .
length: 13
CDR3: CASLGWITGELFF
DNA: TGTGCCAGCTTGGGCTGGATTACCGGGGAGCTGTTTTTT

J: TRBJ2-5
D: .
V: TRBV27
size: few
length: 16
CDR3: CASSLNGGLFEETQYF
DNA: TGTGCCAGCAGTCTCAACGGGGGCTTGTTCGAAGAGACCCAGTACTTC

J: TRBJ1-5
D: .
V: TRBV21-1
size: .
length: 15
CDR3: CASEGQPYSNQPQHF
DNA: TGTGCCAGCGAGGGACAGCCTTATAGCAATCAGCCCCAGCATTTT

J: TRBJ2-5
D: TRBD1
V: TRBV24-1
size: .
length: 17
CDR3: CATSDWGQGGLGETQYF
DNA: TGTGCCACCAGTGATTGGGGACAGGGGGGATTGGGGGAGACCCAGTACTTC

J: TRBJ2-7
D: TRBD2
V: TRBV9
size: few
length: 14
CDR3: CASSIAGGHYEQYF
DNA: TGTGCCAGCAGCATAGCGGGGGGGCACTACGAGCAGTACTTC

J: TRBJ1-2
D: .
V: TRBV10-3
size: once
length: 13
CDR3: CAISDPGGGGYTF
DNA: TGTGCCATCAGTGACCCGGGGGGCGGGGGCTACACCTTC

J: TRBJ1-1
D: .
V: TRBV4-1
size: few
length: 15
CDR3: CASSQEPGVNTEAFF
DNA: TGCGCCAGCAGCCAAGAACCAGGGGTGAACACTGAAGCTTTCTTT

J: TRBJ1-3
D: .
V: TRBV2
size: .
length: 10
CDR3: CASRENTIYF
DNA: TGTGCCAGCAGGGAAAACACCATATATTTT

J: TRBJ2-5
D: .
V: TRBV13
size: .
length: 16
CDR3: CASSLGLGTPKETQYF
DNA: TGTGCCAGCAGCTTAGGCCTAGGAACCCCAAAAGAGACCCAGTACTTC

J: TRBJ2-2
D: TRBD1
V: TRBV5-1
size: .
length: 16
CDR3: CASSLGLQGNAGELFF
DNA: TGCGCCAGCAGCTTGGGGCTACAGGGGAACGCCGGGGAGCTGTTTTTT

J: TRBJ2-7
D: .
V: TRBV4-2
size: few
length: 12
CDR3: CASSQDAYEQYF
DNA: TGTGCCAGCAGCCAAGACGCCTACGAGCAGTACTTC

J: TRBJ1-4
D: .
V: TRBV4-1
size: .
length: 16
CDR3: CASSQVRIPLGEKLFF
DNA: TGCGCCAGCAGCCAAGTTCGGATTCCCCTGGGTGAAAAACTGTTTTTT

J: TRBJ2-7
D: TRBD1
V: TRBV5-6
size: few
length: 14
CDR3: CASSSGLQGNEQYF
DNA: TGTGCCAGCAGCTCGGGGCTACAGGGGAACGAGCAGTACTTC

J: TRBJ2-7
D: .
V: TRBV7-9
size: .
length: 16
CDR3: CASSFRAGDNSYEQYF
DNA: TGTGCCAGCAGCTTTCGGGCAGGGGATAACTCCTACGAGCAGTACTTC

J: TRBJ2-3
D: TRBD2
V: TRBV27
size: .
length: 18
CDR3: CASSPALPLAVSTDTQYF
DNA: TGTGCCAGCAGTCCCGCCCTTCCTCTAGCGGTTAGCACAGATACGCAGTATTTT

J: TRBJ2-3
D: .
V: TRBV5-6
size: .
length: 16
CDR3: CASSWVVGGVSDTQYF
DNA: TGTGCCAGCAGCTGGGTAGTGGGGGGCGTATCAGATACGCAGTATTTT

J: TRBJ2-1
D: .
V: TRBV27
size: many
length: 15
CDR3: CASSLGGPSYNEQFF
DNA: TGTGCCAGCAGTTTAGGGGGGCCCTCCTACAATGAGCAGTTCTTC

J: TRBJ1-5
D: .
V: TRBV5-1
size: .
length: 15
CDR3: CASSLGAGINQPQHF
DNA: TGCGCCAGCAGCTTGGGGGCAGGGATCAATCAGCCCCAGCATTTT

J: TRBJ2-2
D: TRBD2
V: TRBV5-5
size: few
length: 16
CDR3: CASSPLAGENTGELFF
DNA: TGTGCCAGCAGCCCCCTAGCGGGAGAGAACACCGGGGAGCTGTTTTTT

J: TRBJ1-5
D: TRBD1
V: TRBV28
size: few
length: 16
CDR3: CASSAGTGDRNQPQHF
DNA: TGTGCCAGCAGTGCCGGGACAGGGGATCGCAATCAGCCCCAGCATTTT

J: TRBJ2-4
D: .
V: TRBV18
size: few
length: 14
CDR3: CASSGALAKNIQYF
DNA: TGTGCCAGCTCAGGGGCACTAGCCAAAAACATTCAGTACTTC

J: TRBJ2-5
D: .
V: TRBV2
size: few
length: 14
CDR3: CASSAKGYGETQYF
DNA: TGTGCCAGCAGTGCAAAAGGGTATGGGGAGACCCAGTACTTC